Following are 29 T cell receptor beta chains from one sample sequenced in a study of blood T cell repertoires in COVID-19. The protocol was immunoSEQ multiplex PCR, while the TCRdb copy is restricted to in-frame clones and leaves out a portion. Of over 350,000 clones in the sample, 91% were seen once. The source material was PBMCs or T cells enriched from blood (not recorded which). These receptors came from a middle-aged woman who had been exposed to COVID-19.

This chain joins TRBV6-5 and TRBJ1-6; TRBD1 is a possible D gene (5 bases). V lost 8 bases and J lost 7, with 18 bases in between. Germline CDR1 MNHEY, CDR2 SVGAGI. The CDR3 contains 15 residues. The DNA of the CDR3 is TGTGCCAGCCGCGGGACGGGAAATCCAAATTCACCCCTCCACTTT. This sequence encodes CASRGTGNPNSPLHF.

This chain connects TRBV5-4 to TRBJ2-2; 11 nucleotides align to TRBD2. V lost 0 bases, J lost 6 bases, and 4 bases stayed unmatched. Germline CDR1 and CDR2: SGHNT and YYREEE (reference sequence). The CDR3 extends over 16 amino acids. This CDR3 is CASSLGSGGAAGELFF. For the CDR3, the DNA is TGTGCCAGCAGCTTGGGTAGCGGGGGGGCCGCCGGGGAGCTGTTTTTT. Looking up the rest from reference TRBV5-4 and TRBJ2-2 gives the full variable domain: ETGVTQSPTHLIKTRGQQVTLRCSSQSGHNTVSWYQQALGQGPQFIFQYYREEENGRGNFPPRFSGLQFPNYSSELNVNALELDDSALYLCASSLGSGGAAGELFFGEGSRLTVL.

This clone was counted once. This rearrangement joins TRBV11-2 to TRBJ1-1; 8 bases match TRBD1. Looked up from germline, CDR1 is SGHAT and CDR2 is FQNNGV. The CDR3 covers 15 residues. The trim removed 1 base at V and 3 bases at J, leaving 4 bases unmatched. CDR3 residues: CASSLVDRGYTEAFF. The CDR3, as DNA: TGTGCCAGCAGCTTAGTCGACAGGGGATACACTGAAGCTTTCTTT.

The chain is built from TRBV7-8 and TRBJ2-3; 11 bases map to TRBD2. Germline lookup yields CDR1 SGHVS and CDR2 FQNEAQ. The CDR3 spans 16 residues. Losses at the gene ends were 1 base for V and 1 base for J; bases not matched to a gene: 1. CDR3 sequence reads: CASSLETSGGTDTQYF. CDR3 coding DNA: TGTGCCAGCAGCTTAGAGACTAGCGGGGGCACAGATACGCAGTATTTT.

The V call is TRBV7-8, the J call TRBJ1-1, with 10 bases lining up with TRBD1. This CDR3 has 16 residues. Looked up from germline, CDR1 is SGHVS and CDR2 is FQNEAQ. With 4 bases clipped from V and 3 bases from J, the junction kept 8 bases outside the gene matches. The chain's CDR3 is CASSSPGQGRDTEAFF. CDR3 nucleotide sequence: TGTGCCAGCAGCTCGCCGGGACAGGGGAGGGACACTGAAGCTTTCTTT. The full variable domain, its missing parts supplied by reference TRBV7-8 and TRBJ1-1, is GAGVSQSPRYKVAKRGQDVALRCDPISGHVSLFWYQQALGQGPEFLTYFQNEAQLDKSGLPSDRFFAERPEGSVSTLKIQRTQQEDSAVYLCASSSPGQGRDTEAFFGQGTRLTVV.

This clone was seen only once. The chain uses TRBV11-3 and TRBJ1-2; 8 bases match TRBD1. CDR1 SGHNT and CDR2 YENEEA come from the germline V gene. Trimming took 3 bases from V and 0 from J; bases not matched to a gene: 3. There are 15 residues in the CDR3. The CDR3 here is CASSFRTGSNYGYTF. CDR3 coding DNA: TGTGCCAGCAGCTTTAGGACAGGGTCTAACTATGGCTACACCTTC.

This clone was observed a single time. CDR3 sequence reads: CASRRQDINTGELFF. In DNA, the CDR3 is TGTGCCAGCAGGAGACAGGACATCAACACCGGGGAGCTGTTTTTT. The V call is TRBV6-5, the J call TRBJ2-2; maybe TRBD1 (6 bases). Germline-derived CDR1 and CDR2 are MNHEY and SVGAGI. The V end was cut by 6 bases, the J end by 2 bases, with 13 bases between. This CDR3 is built from 15 residues.

This clone was observed a single time. V gene TRBV19 combines with J gene TRBJ1-1, with TRBD1 identical over 8 bases. Trimming cost V 5 bases and J 5 bases; bases outside gene matches: 10. This CDR3 comprises 15 residues. Germline CDR1 reads LNHDA; CDR2 reads SQIVND (reference sequence). The CDR3 DNA is TGTGCCAGTAGTCCATTCGCCGGGACAGGTACTGAAGCTTTCTTT. Amino acids: CASSPFAGTGTEAFF.

The rearrangement links TRBV27 to TRBJ2-3; a weak D match, TRBD1 (5 bases). The V gene lost 4 bases and the J gene lost 5 bases, with 7 bases spanning the gap. The CDR3 consists of 12 residues. Looked up from germline, CDR1 is MNHEY and CDR2 is SMNVEV (reference sequence). CDR3 residues: CASSWQGDTQYF. CDR3 sequence (DNA): TGTGCCAGCAGTTGGCAGGGAGATACGCAGTATTTT.

The CDR3 is CASSRMWGHRVVLSEANYGYTF. For the CDR3, the DNA is TGTGCCAGCAGCCGAATGTGGGGTCACAGGGTGGTACTCTCGGAAGCTAACTATGGCTACACCTTC. V and J are TRBV6-2 or TRBV6-3 and TRBJ1-2; D might be TRBD1 (6 bases). CDR3 length: 22 residues. V was trimmed by 6 bases and J by 0 bases, leaving 35 bases between them. Germline loops: CDR1 MNHEY, CDR2 SVGEGT.

The chain recombines TRBV5-1 with TRBJ1-1, with D possibly TRBD1 on 6 matching bases. Germline V gives CDR1 SGHRS, CDR2 YFSETQ. The CDR3 is made up of 16 amino acids. The V end was cut by 4 bases, the J end by 2 bases, with 18 bases between. Here the CDR3 DNA reads TGCGCCAGCAGCCCAGAGAAGACAGGAGTTAACACTGAAGCTTTCTTT. Protein: CASSPEKTGVNTEAFF. The whole variable domain, filled in from reference TRBV5-1 and TRBJ1-1, reads KAGVTQTPRYLIKTRGQQVTLSCSPISGHRSVSWYQQTPGQGLQFLFEYFSETQRNKGNFPGRFSGRQFSNSRSEMNVSTLELGDSALYLCASSPEKTGVNTEAFFGQGTRLTVV.

The rearrangement uses TRBV19 and TRBJ2-1; 7 bases map to TRBD2. This CDR3 region has 14 residues. The junction had 5 bases not matched to a gene; V was cut back by 5 bases and J by 4 bases. CDR1 is LNHDA, CDR2 SQIVND, per germline (reference sequence). CDR3 nucleotide sequence: TGTGCCAGTAGTGGGAGGGCGGGTTACAATGAGCAGTTCTTC. This sequence encodes CASSGRAGYNEQFF.

The V gene is TRBV3-1 (or the pseudogene TRBV3-2), the J gene TRBJ1-1; a weak D match, TRBD1 (6 bases). The germline V and J ends were trimmed by 0 bases and 1 base, with 9 bases remaining between them. Germline CDR1 and CDR2: LGHDT and YNNKEL (reference sequence). This CDR3 contains 15 residues. The CDR3 nucleotides read TGTGCCAGCAGCCAAGAGGGGACAAGGAACACTGAAGCTTTCTTT. Translating gives CASSQEGTRNTEAFF.

This clone appeared a single time. The chain employs TRBV18 and TRBJ1-2; TRBD1 aligns across 10 bases. This CDR3 has 15 amino acids. Germline V gives CDR1 KGHSH, CDR2 LQKENI. With V trimmed by 3 bases and J by 6 bases, 7 bases remained unmatched. CDR3 residues: CASSPARQGADGYTF. The CDR3 bases are TGTGCCAGCTCACCGGCACGACAGGGGGCGGATGGCTACACCTTC.

This clone was counted once. The rearrangement links TRBV4-1 to TRBJ2-1, with 9 bases that match TRBD2. Looked up from germline, CDR1 is MGHRA and CDR2 is YSYEKL. The CDR3 totals 15 residues. With V trimmed by 1 base and J by 6 bases, 4 bases remained unmatched. CDR3 DNA sequence: TGCGCCAGCAGCCAAGCTGGCGGGAGGGCCAATGAGCAGTTCTTC. Translating gives CASSQAGGRANEQFF.

The gene calls are TRBV27 and TRBJ2-1, with 11 bases identical to TRBD2. Unmatched junction bases numbered 7, after V lost 6 bases and J lost 6 bases. CDR1 is MNHEY and CDR2 is SMNVEV in the germline V gene (reference sequence). CDR3 length: 15 amino acids. CDR3 nucleotides: TGTGCCAGCAGCCAGACTAGCGGGATAAGCAATGAGCAGTTCTTC. Translated, it gives CASSQTSGISNEQFF.

The chain joins TRBV29-1 to TRBJ1-1; D uncertain. The ends were cut back, 6 bases at V and 0 bases at J, with 8 bases in the middle. Germline CDR1 and CDR2: SQVTM and ANQGSEA. This CDR3 region has 12 residues. The CDR3 here is CSVKPMNTEAFF. For the CDR3, the DNA is TGCAGCGTGAAACCTATGAACACTGAAGCTTTCTTT.

V and J are TRBV7-2 and TRBJ2-5, with 14 nucleotides matching TRBD2. After removal of 5 bases from V and 4 bases from J, the junction contained 15 bases not matched to a gene. This CDR3 contains 19 residues. Germline CDR1 reads SGHTA; CDR2 reads FQGNSA. The CDR3 sequence: CASSLGTSGRRTGRETQYF. CDR3 sequence (DNA): TGTGCCAGCAGCCTCGGGACTAGCGGGAGAAGGACCGGAAGAGAGACCCAGTACTTC.

CDR3 amino acids: CASSPQTGNTEAFF. CDR3 bases: TGTGCCAGCAGCCCCCAGACAGGGAACACTGAAGCTTTCTTT. This chain uses TRBV9 with TRBJ1-1, with D possibly matching TRBD1 (6 bases). The CDR3 runs 14 residues. The germline gives CDR1 SGDLS, CDR2 YYNGEE. With 4 bases removed from V and 1 base from J, the gap between germline ends came to 11 bases.

This rearrangement joins TRBV28 to TRBJ2-1; 10 bases align to TRBD1. Looked up from germline, CDR1 is MDHEN and CDR2 is SYDVKM. V gave up 4 bases and J gave up 10 bases; unmatched junction bases: 10. This CDR3 is built from 15 residues. The CDR3 reads CASSSGGTGAFEQFF. DNA of the CDR3: TGTGCCAGCAGTTCAGGAGGGACAGGGGCATTCGAGCAGTTCTTC. Filled out from reference TRBV28 and TRBJ2-1, the complete variable domain reads DVKVTQSSRYLVKRTGEKVFLECVQDMDHENMFWYRQDPGLGLRLIYFSYDVKMKEKGDIPEGYSVSREKKERFSLILESASTNQTSMYLCASSSGGTGAFEQFFGPGTRLTVL.

The chain uses TRBV7-2 and TRBJ2-6, with D possibly matching TRBD2 (5 bases). CDR3 length equals 16 residues. From germline, CDR1 is SGHTA and CDR2 FQGNSA. Deletions cut 5 bases from V and 1 base from J, with 12 bases between. CDR3 in DNA: TGTGCCAGCAGCCCCCGAGGCGGGTCTGGGGCCAACGTCCTGACTTTC. The encoded protein is CASSPRGGSGANVLTF.

The chain is built from TRBV7-2 and TRBJ2-5; TRBD2 aligns across 8 bases. In germline, CDR1 is SGHTA, CDR2 FQGNSA. The V and J ends lost 1 base and 5 bases, in that order; junction bases with no gene match: 12. This CDR3 contains 17 residues. The CDR3 loop is CASSLGGSGGAQETQYF. The CDR3 bases are TGTGCCAGCAGCTTAGGAGGTTCGGGGGGGGCGCAGGAGACCCAGTACTTC. The whole variable domain, filled in from reference TRBV7-2 and TRBJ2-5, reads GAGVSQSPSNKVTEKGKDVELRCDPISGHTALYWYRQSLGQGLEFLIYFQGNSAPDKSGLPSDRFSAERTGGSVSTLTIQRTQQEDSAVYLCASSLGGSGGAQETQYFGPGTRLLVL.

This clone was counted once. The rearrangement joins TRBV5-1 to TRBJ2-4; 9 positions match TRBD1. Trimming cost V 5 bases and J 3 bases; bases outside gene matches: 3. The CDR3 totals 14 residues. Germline CDR1 SGHRS, CDR2 YFSETQ. Here the CDR3 DNA reads TGCGCCAGCAGGCCGACAGGGGGCAAAAACATTCAGTACTTC. Translating it yields CASRPTGGKNIQYF. Drawing the rest from reference TRBV5-1 and TRBJ2-4, the complete variable domain is KAGVTQTPRYLIKTRGQQVTLSCSPISGHRSVSWYQQTPGQGLQFLFEYFSETQRNKGNFPGRFSGRQFSNSRSEMNVSTLELGDSALYLCASRPTGGKNIQYFGAGTRLSVL.

The chain joins TRBV2 to TRBJ1-6, with unresolved D. The germline V gene has CDR1 SNHLY and CDR2 FYNNEI. The V end was cut by 9 bases, the J end by 9 bases, with 9 bases between. The CDR3 is 11 residues long. The CDR3 bases are TGTGCCAGTAGACTAGGTTCACCCCTCCACTTT. Translating it yields CASRLGSPLHF.

CDR3 amino acids: CASSHLTDSEKLFF. The CDR3 DNA reads as TGCGCCAGCAGTCACTTAACGGACAGCGAAAAACTGTTTTTT. The chain combines TRBV4-3 with TRBJ1-4; TRBD1 is a possible D gene (6 bases). Trimming cost V 6 bases and J 8 bases, with 16 bases left between them. This CDR3 is built from 14 residues. Germline CDR1 reads LGHNA; CDR2 reads YSLEER.

This clone was observed a handful of times. This sequence joins TRBV5-1 and TRBJ1-3; no clear D gene. The CDR3 runs to 13 residues. Germline values: CDR1 SGHRS, CDR2 YFSETQ. V dropped 5 bases and J dropped 2 bases, with 8 bases sitting between them. This chain's CDR3 is CASSPNPGNTIYF. DNA of the CDR3: TGCGCCAGCAGTCCCAATCCTGGAAACACCATATATTTT.

This chain joins TRBV7-2 and TRBJ2-2; 9 bases map to TRBD1. Per the germline V gene, CDR1 is SGHTA and CDR2 is FQGNSA. The J segment lost 8 bases and the V segment lost 5 bases, leaving 9 bases of the junction unmatched. CDR3 size: 15 residues. CDR3 sequence (DNA): TGTGCCAGCAGCCTAAAACAGGGGGCGGTTGGGGAGCTGTTTTTT. Its protein product is CASSLKQGAVGELFF.

The chain links TRBV5-1 to TRBJ1-2; the match to TRBD1 covers 7 bases. V lost 4 bases to trimming and J lost 4 bases; unmatched junction nucleotides: 4. The CDR3 sequence is 13 residues long. Germline V gene sequence: CDR1 SGHRS, CDR2 YFSETQ. The CDR3 loop reads CASSPQGSYGYTF. Written as DNA, the CDR3 is TGCGCCAGCAGCCCACAGGGGAGCTATGGCTACACCTTC.

CDR3 coding DNA: TGTGCCAGCAGTCCGTACACCGGGGAGCTGTTTTTT. Translating it yields CASSPYTGELFF. The rearrangement uses TRBV27 and TRBJ2-2; D is unclear. CDR3 length: 12 residues. CDR1 and CDR2 from the germline V gene are MNHEY and SMNVEV (reference sequence). V shed 5 bases and J shed 3 bases, with 4 bases lying between them.